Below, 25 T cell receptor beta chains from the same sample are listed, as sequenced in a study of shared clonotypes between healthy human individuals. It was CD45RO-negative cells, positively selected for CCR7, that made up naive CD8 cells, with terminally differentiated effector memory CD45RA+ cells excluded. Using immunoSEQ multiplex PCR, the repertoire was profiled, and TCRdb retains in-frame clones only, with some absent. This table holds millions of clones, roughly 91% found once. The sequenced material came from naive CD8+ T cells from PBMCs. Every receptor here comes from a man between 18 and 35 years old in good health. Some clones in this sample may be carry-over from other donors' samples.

The CDR3 DNA reads TGTGCCAGCAGTTTCAGGGAAGGGGACTACACCGGGGAGCTGTTTTTT. Its translation: CASSFREGDYTGELFF. The chain joins TRBV28 to TRBJ2-2, with D perhaps TRBD2 (6 bases). The CDR3 totals 16 residues. V gave up 3 bases and J gave up 3 bases, with 14 bases separating them. CDR1 is MDHEN and CDR2 is SYDVKM in the germline V gene.

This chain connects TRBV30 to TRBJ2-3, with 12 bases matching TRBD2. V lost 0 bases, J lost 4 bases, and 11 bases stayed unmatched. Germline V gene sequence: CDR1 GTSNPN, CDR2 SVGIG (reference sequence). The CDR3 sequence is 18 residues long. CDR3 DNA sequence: TGTGCCTGGAGTGTAAAGATAACTAGCGGGAGGATTTCAGATACGCAGTATTTT. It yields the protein CAWSVKITSGRISDTQYF. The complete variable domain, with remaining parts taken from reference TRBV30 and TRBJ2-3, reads SQTIHQWPATLVQPVGSPLSLECTVEGTSNPNLYWYRQAAGRGLQLLFYSVGIGQISSEVPQNLSASRPQDRQFILSSKKLLLSDSGFYLCAWSVKITSGRISDTQYFGPGTRLTVL.

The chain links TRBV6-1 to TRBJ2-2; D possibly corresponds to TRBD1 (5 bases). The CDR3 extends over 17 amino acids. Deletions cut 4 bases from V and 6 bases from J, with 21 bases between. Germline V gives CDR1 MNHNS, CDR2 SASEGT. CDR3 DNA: TGTGCCAGCAGTGCCGGACAAAGCGCCCCTCCACCCGGGGAGCTGTTTTTT. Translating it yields CASSAGQSAPPPGELFF.

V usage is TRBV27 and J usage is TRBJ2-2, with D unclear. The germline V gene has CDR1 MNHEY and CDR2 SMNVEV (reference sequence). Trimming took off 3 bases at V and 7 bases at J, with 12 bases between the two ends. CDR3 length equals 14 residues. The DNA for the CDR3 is TGTGCCAGCAGTTTTACGGCTGGCTACGGGGAGCTGTTTTTT. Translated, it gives CASSFTAGYGELFF.

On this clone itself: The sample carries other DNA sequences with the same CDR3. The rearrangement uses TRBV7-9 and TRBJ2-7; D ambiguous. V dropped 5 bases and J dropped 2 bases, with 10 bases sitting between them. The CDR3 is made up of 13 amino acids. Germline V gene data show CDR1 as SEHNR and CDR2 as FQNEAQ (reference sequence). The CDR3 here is CASSLGRTYEQYF. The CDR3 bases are TGTGCCAGCAGCCTCGGGCGGACCTACGAGCAGTACTTC.

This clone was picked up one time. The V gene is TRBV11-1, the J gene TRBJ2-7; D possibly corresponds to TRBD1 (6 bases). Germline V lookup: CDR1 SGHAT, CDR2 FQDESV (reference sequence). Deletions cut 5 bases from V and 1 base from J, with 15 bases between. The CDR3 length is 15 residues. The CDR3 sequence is CASSAGAPGSYEQYF. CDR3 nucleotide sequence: TGTGCCAGCAGCGCAGGGGCCCCTGGTTCCTACGAGCAGTACTTC.

The CDR3 spells CASSSALGQSLRVNYGYTF. CDR3 coding DNA: TGTGCCAGCAGTTCCGCCCTGGGACAGTCCTTACGAGTTAACTATGGCTACACCTTC. The chain employs TRBV27 and TRBJ1-2, with 7 bases aligning to TRBD1. J was trimmed by 1 base and V by 4 bases; bases with no gene match: 18. Germline V CDR1 and CDR2: MNHEY, SMNVEV (reference sequence). This CDR3 region has 19 residues.

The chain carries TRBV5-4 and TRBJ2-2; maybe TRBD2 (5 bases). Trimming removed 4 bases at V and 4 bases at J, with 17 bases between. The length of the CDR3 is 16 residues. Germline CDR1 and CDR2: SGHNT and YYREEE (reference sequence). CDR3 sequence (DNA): TGTGCCAGCAGCCCCGGGTCCTTCGGAGGCACCGGGGAGCTGTTTTTT. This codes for CASSPGSFGGTGELFF.

Here the CDR3 reads CASSQTPRETQYF. CDR3 coding DNA: TGTGCCAGCAGTCAGACACCGCGGGAGACCCAGTACTTC. V and J are TRBV27 and TRBJ2-5; D is undetermined. Trimming pared 5 bases from V and 5 bases from J, leaving 12 bases between. This CDR3 has 13 amino acids. Germline-derived CDR1 and CDR2 are MNHEY and SMNVEV (reference sequence).

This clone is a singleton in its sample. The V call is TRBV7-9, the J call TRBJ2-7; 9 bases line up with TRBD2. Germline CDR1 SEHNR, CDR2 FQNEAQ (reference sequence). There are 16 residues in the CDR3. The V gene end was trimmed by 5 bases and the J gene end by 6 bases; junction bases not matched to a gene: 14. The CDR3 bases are TGTGCCAGCAGCCCACCCCTCAGGACTAGCGCGGCCGAGCAGTACTTC. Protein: CASSPPLRTSAAEQYF. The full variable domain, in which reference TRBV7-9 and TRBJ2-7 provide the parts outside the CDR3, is DTGVSQNPRHKITKRGQNVTFRCDPISEHNRLYWYRQTLGQGPEFLTYFQNEAQLEKSRLLSDRFSAERPKGSFSTLEIQRTEQGDSAMYLCASSPPLRTSAAEQYFGPGTRLTVT.

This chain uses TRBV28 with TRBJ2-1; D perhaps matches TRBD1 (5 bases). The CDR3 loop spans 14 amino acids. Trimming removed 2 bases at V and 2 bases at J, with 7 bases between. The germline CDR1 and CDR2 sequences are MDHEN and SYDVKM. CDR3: CASSLQGPYNEQFF. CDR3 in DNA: TGTGCCAGCAGTTTACAGGGCCCCTACAATGAGCAGTTCTTC. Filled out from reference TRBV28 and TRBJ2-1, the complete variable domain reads DVKVTQSSRYLVKRTGEKVFLECVQDMDHENMFWYRQDPGLGLRLIYFSYDVKMKEKGDIPEGYSVSREKKERFSLILESASTNQTSMYLCASSLQGPYNEQFFGPGTRLTVL.

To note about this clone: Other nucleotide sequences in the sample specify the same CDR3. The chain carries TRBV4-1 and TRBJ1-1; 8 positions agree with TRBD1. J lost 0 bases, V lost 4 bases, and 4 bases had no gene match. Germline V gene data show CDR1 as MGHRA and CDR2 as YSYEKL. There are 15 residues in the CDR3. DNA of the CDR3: TGCGCCAGCAGCCCCCGGACAGGGATGAACACTGAAGCTTTCTTT. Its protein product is CASSPRTGMNTEAFF.

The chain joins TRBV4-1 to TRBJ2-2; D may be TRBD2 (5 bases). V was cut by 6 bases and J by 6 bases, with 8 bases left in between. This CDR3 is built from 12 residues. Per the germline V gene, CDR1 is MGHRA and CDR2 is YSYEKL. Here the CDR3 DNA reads TGCGCCAGCAGGCGGCGGGCCGGGGAGCTGTTTTTT. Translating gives CASRRRAGELFF.

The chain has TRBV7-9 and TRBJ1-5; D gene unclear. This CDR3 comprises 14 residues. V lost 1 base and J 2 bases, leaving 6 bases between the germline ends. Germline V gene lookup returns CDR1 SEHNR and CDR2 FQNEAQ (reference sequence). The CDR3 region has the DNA TGTGCCAGCAGCTTAGTCGAGGGCAATCAGCCCCAGCATTTT. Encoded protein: CASSLVEGNQPQHF.

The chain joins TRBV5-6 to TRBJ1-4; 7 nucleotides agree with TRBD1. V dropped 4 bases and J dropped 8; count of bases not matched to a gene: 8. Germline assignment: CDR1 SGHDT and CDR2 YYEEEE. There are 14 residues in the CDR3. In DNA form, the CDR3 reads TGTGCCAGCAGCACCCTGACAGGGTTCGAAAAACTGTTTTTT. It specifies CASSTLTGFEKLFF.

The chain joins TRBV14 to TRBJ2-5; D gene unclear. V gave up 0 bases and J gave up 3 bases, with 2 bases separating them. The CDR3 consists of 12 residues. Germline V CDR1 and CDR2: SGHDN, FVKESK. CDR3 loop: CASSQDKETQYF. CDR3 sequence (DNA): TGTGCCAGCAGCCAAGATAAAGAGACCCAGTACTTC.

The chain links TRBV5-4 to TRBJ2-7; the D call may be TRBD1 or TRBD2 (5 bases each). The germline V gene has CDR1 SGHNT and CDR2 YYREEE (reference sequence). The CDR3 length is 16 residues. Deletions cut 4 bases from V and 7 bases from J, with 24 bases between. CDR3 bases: TGTGCCAGCAGCCCCCCTCCGCAGACCGGGGCTAGGGAGCAGTACTTC. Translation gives CASSPPPQTGAREQYF.

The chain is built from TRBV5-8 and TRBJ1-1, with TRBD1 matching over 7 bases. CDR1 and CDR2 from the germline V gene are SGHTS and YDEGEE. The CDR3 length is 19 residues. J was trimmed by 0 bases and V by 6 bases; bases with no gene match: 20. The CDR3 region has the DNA TGTGCCAGCATCCCTCCTCGGTGGCAGGGGGTTTCGGTGAACACTGAAGCTTTCTTT. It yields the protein CASIPPRWQGVSVNTEAFF.

DNA of the CDR3: TGTGCCAGCCTGGGACAGGGAGGATACGAGCAGTACTTC. This gives the protein CASLGQGGYEQYF. This chain connects TRBV19 to TRBJ2-7; 9 bases match TRBD1. V lost 9 bases and J lost 4; bases outside the gene matches: 7. There are 13 residues in the CDR3. CDR1 LNHDA and CDR2 SQIVND come from the germline V gene (reference sequence).

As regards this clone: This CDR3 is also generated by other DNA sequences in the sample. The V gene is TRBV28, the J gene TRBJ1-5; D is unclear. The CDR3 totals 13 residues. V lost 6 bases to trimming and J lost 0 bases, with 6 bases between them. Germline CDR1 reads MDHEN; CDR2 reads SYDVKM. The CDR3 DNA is TGTGCCAGCAGGGGTTATAGCAATCAGCCCCAGCATTTT. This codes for CASRGYSNQPQHF.

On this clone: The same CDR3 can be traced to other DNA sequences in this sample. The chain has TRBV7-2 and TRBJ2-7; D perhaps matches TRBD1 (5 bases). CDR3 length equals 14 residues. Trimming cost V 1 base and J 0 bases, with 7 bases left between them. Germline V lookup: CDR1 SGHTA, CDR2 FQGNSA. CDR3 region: CASSLVGPSYEQYF. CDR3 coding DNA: TGTGCCAGCAGCTTAGTGGGGCCCTCCTACGAGCAGTACTTC.

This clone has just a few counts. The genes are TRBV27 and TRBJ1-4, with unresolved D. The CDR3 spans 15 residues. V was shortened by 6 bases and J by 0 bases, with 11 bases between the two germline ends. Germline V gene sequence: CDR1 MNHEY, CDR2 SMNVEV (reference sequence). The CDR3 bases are TGTGCCAGCAGCCCTTATCTCGCAACTAATGAAAAACTGTTTTTT. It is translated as CASSPYLATNEKLFF.

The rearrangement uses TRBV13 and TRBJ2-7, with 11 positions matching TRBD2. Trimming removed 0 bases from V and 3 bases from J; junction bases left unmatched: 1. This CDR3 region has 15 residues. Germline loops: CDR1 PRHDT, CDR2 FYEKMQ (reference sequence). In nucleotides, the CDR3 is TGTGCCAGCAGCTTAGGGGGACTAGCGGACTACGAGCAGTACTTC. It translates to CASSLGGLADYEQYF.

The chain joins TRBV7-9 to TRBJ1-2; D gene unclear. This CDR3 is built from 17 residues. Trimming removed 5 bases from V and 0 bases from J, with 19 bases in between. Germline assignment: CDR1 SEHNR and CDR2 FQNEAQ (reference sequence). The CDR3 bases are TGTGCCAGCAGCCCTCCTCACCTTAGGGTCGCTAACTATGGCTACACCTTC. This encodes CASSPPHLRVANYGYTF.

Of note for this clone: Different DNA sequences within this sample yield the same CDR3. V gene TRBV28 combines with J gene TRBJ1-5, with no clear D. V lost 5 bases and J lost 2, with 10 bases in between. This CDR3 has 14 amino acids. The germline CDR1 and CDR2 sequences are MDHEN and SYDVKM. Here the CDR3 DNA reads TGTGCCAGCAGTCCTCGGGATGGCAATCAGCCCCAGCATTTT. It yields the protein CASSPRDGNQPQHF.